The 5 T cell receptor beta chains below were found in one sample sequenced in a study of T cell responses to AZD1222 COVID-19 vaccine. TCRdb keeps only in-frame clones here, not all; method: immunoSEQ multiplex PCR. In the table there are approximately 110,000 clones, roughly 87% of which are singletons. The source was peripheral blood, collected on day 0 of AZD1222 vaccination. These receptors came from an adult in good health.

J is TRBJ2-1 and V is TRBV20-1; D unclear. Germline-derived CDR1 and CDR2 are DFQATT and SNEGSKA (reference sequence). Between the trimmed V and J ends, which lost 2 bases and 8 bases, there was a span of 7 bases. The CDR3 sequence is 11 residues long. Here the CDR3 reads CSARSGDEQFF. The CDR3 DNA sequence: TGCAGTGCTAGATCAGGCGATGAGCAGTTCTTC.

The chain recombines TRBV27 with TRBJ1-6, with TRBD1 as a possible D gene (5 bases). The CDR3 consists of 13 residues. V gave up 3 bases and J gave up 10 bases, with 10 bases separating them. CDR1 is MNHEY, CDR2 SMNVEV, per germline (reference sequence). This CDR3 reads CASSLQGPSPLHF. Written as DNA, the CDR3 is TGTGCCAGCAGTTTGCAGGGTCCGTCACCCCTCCACTTT.

The CDR3 sequence: CASSSQTGSQPQHF. The CDR3, as DNA: TGTGCCAGCAGCTCCCAGACAGGAAGTCAGCCCCAGCATTTT. The rearrangement joins TRBV5-6 to TRBJ1-5; D might be TRBD1 (6 bases). CDR1 is SGHDT and CDR2 is YYEEEE in the germline V gene. The V gene lost 3 bases and the J gene lost 6 bases, with 13 bases spanning the gap. The length of the CDR3 is 14 residues. Looking up the rest from reference TRBV5-6 and TRBJ1-5 gives the full variable domain: DAGVTQSPTHLIKTRGQQVTLRCSPKSGHDTVSWYQQALGQGPQFIFQYYEEEERQRGNFPDRFSGHQFPNYSSELNVNALLLGDSALYLCASSSQTGSQPQHFGDGTRLSIL.

The chain uses TRBV4-3 and TRBJ1-3; possibly TRBD1 for D (5 bases). CDR3 length equals 17 residues. Germline V lookup: CDR1 LGHNA, CDR2 YSLEER. Trimming removed 0 bases from V and 0 bases from J, with 12 bases in between. The CDR3 coding sequence is TGCGCCAGCAGCCAAGATCGGGAGGGGCTCTCTGGAAACACCATATATTTT. Its translation is CASSQDREGLSGNTIYF.

This chain links TRBV9 with TRBJ2-7; 7 bases map to TRBD2. The CDR3 is 14 residues long. V lost 4 bases to trimming and J lost 3 bases; unmatched junction nucleotides: 7. The V gene's germline CDR1 is SGDLS and CDR2 YYNGEE. The CDR3 region is CASSRTSSIYEQYF. DNA of the CDR3: TGTGCCAGCAGCCGGACTAGTTCGATCTACGAGCAGTACTTC.